These 11 T cell receptor beta chains originate from one sample sequenced in a study of chemoradiotherapy in HPV16-positive cancers. Method: immunoSEQ multiplex PCR; TCRdb's copy keeps in-frame clones and lacks some. The profile shows more than 9,000 clones, 77% of them singletons. Sample collection was performed from a patient who underwent chemoradiotherapy. The receptor set was obtained from a human donor with HPV-associated anogenital cancer.

This clone has a handful of counts. The rearrangement joins TRBV27 to TRBJ2-3, with D uncertain. The CDR3 length is 12 residues. CDR1 is MNHEY and CDR2 is SMNVEV in the germline V gene (reference sequence). The V gene lost 5 bases and the J gene lost 3 bases, with 6 bases spanning the gap. The CDR3 spells CASSQGTDTQYF. The CDR3 DNA reads TGTGCCAGCAGTCAAGGGACAGATACGCAGTATTTT.

The chain couples TRBV7-9 to TRBJ2-5; possible D gene TRBD1, 6 bases. The CDR3 has 16 residues. The germline V gene encodes CDR1 SEHNR and CDR2 FQNEAQ (reference sequence). Trimming took 2 bases from V and 7 from J, leaving 20 bases between them. The CDR3 nucleotides read TGTGCCAGCAGCTTAAGAGGGGCACAGCTACAGGGGACCCAGTACTTC. Its translation is CASSLRGAQLQGTQYF.

This chain connects TRBV11-2 to TRBJ2-5; D not certain. With 5 bases removed from V and 4 bases from J, the gap between germline ends came to 17 bases. CDR1 SGHAT and CDR2 FQNNGV come from the germline V gene. This CDR3 region has 15 residues. The CDR3 bases are TGTGCCAGCAGCGCAAGAGTCTCAGCACTAGAGACCCAGTACTTC. This encodes CASSARVSALETQYF.

V and J are TRBV18 and TRBJ1-1; the D gene is possibly TRBD1 (6 bases). The length of the CDR3 is 13 residues. Germline V lookup: CDR1 KGHSH, CDR2 LQKENI. V was trimmed by 6 bases and J by 4 bases, leaving 12 bases between them. The CDR3 nucleotides read TGTGCCAGCTCCCCAAAGGGGGGCACTGAAGCTTTCTTT. Amino acids: CASSPKGGTEAFF.

J is TRBJ2-3 and V is TRBV7-2; 8 positions agree with TRBD1. The CDR3 is made up of 17 amino acids. Trimming took 5 bases from V and 4 from J; bases not matched to a gene: 14. CDR1 and CDR2 from the germline V gene are SGHTA and FQGNSA. The CDR3 is CASSPRLAGQGADTQYF. For the CDR3, the DNA is TGTGCCAGCAGCCCACGATTAGCCGGACAGGGCGCAGATACGCAGTATTTT.

This clone was found once. The chain recombines TRBV5-5 with TRBJ1-2, with TRBD1 as a possible D gene (5 bases). Between the trimmed V and J ends, which lost 4 bases and 3 bases, there was a span of 13 bases. The CDR3 spans 14 residues. Germline V CDR1 and CDR2: SGHKS, YYEKEE (reference sequence). CDR3: CASSPLAGHYGYTF. Written as DNA, the CDR3 is TGTGCCAGCAGCCCACTGGCAGGGCACTATGGCTACACCTTC.

V is TRBV4-1 and J is TRBJ1-2; 8 bases fit TRBD1. The CDR3 contains 13 residues. The germline CDR1 and CDR2 sequences are MGHRA and YSYEKL. Trimming cost V 0 bases and J 9 bases; bases outside gene matches: 3. The CDR3 region is CASSQEQGDRYTF. The CDR3 DNA reads as TGCGCCAGCAGCCAAGAACAGGGGGATCGCTACACCTTC.

The chain combines TRBV10-2 with TRBJ2-7; unclear D gene. Trimming took 1 base from V and 1 from J, leaving 20 bases between them. Germline V gene sequence: CDR1 WSHSY, CDR2 SAAADI. This CDR3 is 18 amino acids long. As DNA, the CDR3 is TGCGCCAGCAGTGAGTACGGCGCCAGGATCCTGGGGTCCTACGAGCAGTACTTC. This gives the protein CASSEYGARILGSYEQYF.

The chain combines TRBV2 with TRBJ2-1, with D maybe TRBD2 (6 bases). This CDR3 is built from 13 residues. With 8 bases removed from V and 7 bases from J, the gap between germline ends came to 15 bases. Germline V gives CDR1 SNHLY, CDR2 FYNNEI. CDR3: CASRRAGENEQFF. The CDR3 nucleotides are TGTGCCAGCCGGAGAGCGGGTGAAAATGAGCAGTTCTTC.

This chain uses TRBV19 with TRBJ1-4, with a possible D match to TRBD1 (5 bases). Germline CDR1 and CDR2: LNHDA and SQIVND (reference sequence). Trimming pared 6 bases from V and 6 bases from J, leaving 17 bases between. The CDR3 covers 15 residues. CDR3 sequence (DNA): TGTGCCAGTAGACATACAGGAGGTCAGGATGAAAAACTGTTTTTT. Residues: CASRHTGGQDEKLFF.

The rearrangement links TRBV19 to TRBJ1-2; the match to TRBD1 covers 12 bases. This CDR3 contains 13 residues. V shed 5 bases, J shed 10 bases, and the junction held 5 bases outside the gene matches. Germline-derived CDR1 and CDR2 are LNHDA and SQIVND (reference sequence). CDR3 coding DNA: TGTGCCAGTAGTCCGGGACAGGGGGCATCCTACACCTTC. Amino acid sequence: CASSPGQGASYTF. Filled out from reference TRBV19 and TRBJ1-2, the complete variable domain reads DGGITQSPKYLFRKEGQNVTLSCEQNLNHDAMYWYRQDPGQGLRLIYYSQIVNDFQKGDIAEGYSVSREKKESFPLTVTSAQKNPTAFYLCASSPGQGASYTFGSGTRLTVV.